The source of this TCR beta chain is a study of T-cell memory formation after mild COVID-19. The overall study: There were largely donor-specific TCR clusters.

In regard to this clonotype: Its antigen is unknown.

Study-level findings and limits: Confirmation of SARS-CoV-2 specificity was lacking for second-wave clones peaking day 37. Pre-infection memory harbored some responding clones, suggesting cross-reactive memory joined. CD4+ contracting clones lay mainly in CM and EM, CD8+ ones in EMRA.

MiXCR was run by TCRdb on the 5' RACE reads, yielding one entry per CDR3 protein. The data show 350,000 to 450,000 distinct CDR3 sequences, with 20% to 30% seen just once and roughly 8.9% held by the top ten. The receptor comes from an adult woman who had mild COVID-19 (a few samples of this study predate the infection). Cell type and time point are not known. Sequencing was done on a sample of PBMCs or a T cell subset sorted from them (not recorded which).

CDR3 loop: CASSSNVQGRHGYTF. As DNA, the CDR3 is TGTGCCAGCAGTTCTAACGTCCAGGGCAGGCATGGCTACACCTTC. The chain has TRBV6-5 and TRBJ1-2, with D tentatively TRBD1 (5 bases). The germline CDR1 and CDR2 sequences are MNHEY and SVGAGI. The CDR3 spans 15 residues. V shed 4 bases and J shed 6 bases, with 18 bases lying between them.